This TCR beta chain was documented in a study of T-cell memory formation after mild COVID-19. Study as a whole: The TCR clusters were mostly specific to one donor.

From the 5' RACE reads, TCRdb called clonotypes with MiXCR, one entry per CDR3 protein. The sample records under 450,000 distinct CDR3 sequences, 23% being singletons. The CDR3 spans 15 residues. Trimming removed 3 bases from V and 4 bases from J, with 16 bases in between. In germline, CDR1 is SGHKS, CDR2 YYEKEE (reference sequence). Findings of the study overall: Clones that contracted from day 15 to 85 were balanced CD4/CD8, while later expanders leaned CD4+. Some responding clones appeared in pre-infection memory, suggesting cross-reactive memory joined.

Turning to this clonotype: The antigen remains undetermined.

The sequencing sample was made of PBMCs or a T cell subset sorted from them (not recorded which). The chain recombines TRBV5-5 with TRBJ1-1; D perhaps matches TRBD1 (5 bases). This receptor was identified in an adult woman who had mild COVID-19 (a few samples of this study predate the infection). Cell type and time point are not known. CDR3 sequence: CASSSFQGTGTEAFF. The CDR3 nucleotides are TGTGCCAGCAGCTCTTTCCAGGGTACGGGCACTGAAGCTTTCTTT.